This T cell receptor beta chain stems from a study of control samples from healthy donors and cancer patients. TCRdb's table, derived via immunoSEQ multiplex PCR, lists solely in-frame clones and lacks some. The profile covers some 23,000 clones, with approximately 89% appearing a single time and roughly 37% taken by the ten largest. On this clone itself: The junction does not match germline at one end; this may be a read error.

The CDR3 sequence is 12 residues long. Germline-derived CDR1 and CDR2 are SGHRS and YFSETQ. The sequenced sample was PBMCs. The receptor was derived from a man aged 55 to 70 with head and neck cancer. The rearrangement uses TRBV5-1 and TRBJ1-2, with a weak D call TRBD1 (6 bases). CDR3: CASSLARGRLAF. The DNA of the CDR3 is TGCGCCAGCAGCTTGGCCAGGGGTAGGCTGGCCTTC.